Included here is one T cell receptor (beta chain) sequence, with context. Antigen: not known. The junction had 4 bases not matched to a gene; V was cut back by 3 bases and J by 2 bases. The CDR3 is 14 amino acids. Germline CDR1 reads SGHRS; CDR2 reads YFSETQ. The record originates from a study of cytomegalovirus exposure and HLA in healthy donors. TCRdb's copy holds only in-frame clones and misses some; the assay was immunoSEQ multiplex PCR. Here the sample spans some 170,000 clones, approximately 86% being singletons. Study observations and caveats: The tendency of first-cohort TCR clusters to co-occur in the 120 validation repertoires was identified by a subsequent analysis.

This TCR came from a young woman in good health and CMV-seronegative. The V call is TRBV5-1, the J call TRBJ2-5, with 7 bases identical to TRBD1. The sample consisted of PBMCs. CDR3 sequence: CASSSGTAQETQYF. DNA of the CDR3: TGCGCCAGCAGCTCTGGGACAGCACAAGAGACCCAGTACTTC.